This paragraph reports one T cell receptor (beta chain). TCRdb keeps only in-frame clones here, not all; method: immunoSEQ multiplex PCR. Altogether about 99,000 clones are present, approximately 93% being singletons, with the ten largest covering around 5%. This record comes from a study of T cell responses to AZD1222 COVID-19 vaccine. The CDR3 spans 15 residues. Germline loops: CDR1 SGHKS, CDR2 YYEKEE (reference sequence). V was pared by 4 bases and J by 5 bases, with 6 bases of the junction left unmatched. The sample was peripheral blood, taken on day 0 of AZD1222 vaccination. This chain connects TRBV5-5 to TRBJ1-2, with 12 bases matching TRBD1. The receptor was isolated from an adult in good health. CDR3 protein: CASSPGQGAGYGYTF. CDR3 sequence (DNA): TGTGCCAGCAGCCCGGGACAGGGGGCGGGATATGGCTACACCTTC.